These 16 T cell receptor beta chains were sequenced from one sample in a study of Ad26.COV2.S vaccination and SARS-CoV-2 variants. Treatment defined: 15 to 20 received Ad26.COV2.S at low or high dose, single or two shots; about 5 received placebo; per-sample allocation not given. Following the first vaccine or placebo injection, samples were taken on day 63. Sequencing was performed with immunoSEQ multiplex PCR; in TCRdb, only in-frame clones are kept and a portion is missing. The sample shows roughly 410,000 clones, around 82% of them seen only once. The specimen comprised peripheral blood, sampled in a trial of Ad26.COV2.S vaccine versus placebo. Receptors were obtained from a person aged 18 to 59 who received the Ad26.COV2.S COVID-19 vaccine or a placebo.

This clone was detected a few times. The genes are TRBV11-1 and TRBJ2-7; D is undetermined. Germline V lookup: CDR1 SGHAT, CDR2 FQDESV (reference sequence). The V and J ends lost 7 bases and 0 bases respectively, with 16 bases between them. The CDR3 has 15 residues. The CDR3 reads CASTPRGGISYEQYF. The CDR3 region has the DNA TGTGCCAGCACCCCCCGCGGCGGAATCTCCTACGAGCAGTACTTC. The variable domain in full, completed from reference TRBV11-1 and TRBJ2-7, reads EAEVAQSPRYKITEKSQAVAFWCDPISGHATLYWYRQILGQGPELLVQFQDESVVDDSQLPKDRFSAERLKGVDSTLKIQPAELGDSAMYLCASTPRGGISYEQYFGPGTRLTVT.

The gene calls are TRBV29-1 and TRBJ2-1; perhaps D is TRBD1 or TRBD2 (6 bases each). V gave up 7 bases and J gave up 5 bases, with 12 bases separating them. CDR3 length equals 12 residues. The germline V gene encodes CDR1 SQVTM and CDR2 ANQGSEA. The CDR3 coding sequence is TGCAGCGGGGGGGCCGGCAACAATGAGCAGTTCTTC. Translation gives CSGGAGNNEQFF.

The CDR3 region is CASSFSPGNNEQFF. The CDR3 region has the DNA TGTGCCAGCAGCTTTTCGCCAGGGAACAATGAGCAGTTCTTC. The chain links TRBV7-2 to TRBJ2-1, with D possibly matching TRBD1 (5 bases). The CDR3 is 14 amino acids. Trimming pared 3 bases from V and 5 bases from J, leaving 11 bases between. Germline V gene data show CDR1 as SGHTA and CDR2 as FQGNSA.

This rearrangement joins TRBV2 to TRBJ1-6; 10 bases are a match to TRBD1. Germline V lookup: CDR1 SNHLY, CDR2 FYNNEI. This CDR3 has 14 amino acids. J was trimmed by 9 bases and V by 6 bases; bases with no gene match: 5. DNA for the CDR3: TGTGCCAGCAGCACTGGGACAGGGGTTTCACCCCTCCACTTT. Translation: CASSTGTGVSPLHF.

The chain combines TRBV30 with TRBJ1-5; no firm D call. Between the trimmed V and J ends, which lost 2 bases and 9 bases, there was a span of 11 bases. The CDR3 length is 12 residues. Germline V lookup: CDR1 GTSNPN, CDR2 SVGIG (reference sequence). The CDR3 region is CAWSIPRGPQHF. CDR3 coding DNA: TGTGCCTGGAGTATTCCCCGAGGGCCCCAGCATTTT.

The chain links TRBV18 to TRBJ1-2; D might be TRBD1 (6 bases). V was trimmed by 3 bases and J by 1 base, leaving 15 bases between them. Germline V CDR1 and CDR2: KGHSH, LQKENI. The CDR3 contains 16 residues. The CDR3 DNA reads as TGTGCCAGCTCACCCGGGCGACAGGCGAATAACTATGGCTACACCTTC. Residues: CASSPGRQANNYGYTF. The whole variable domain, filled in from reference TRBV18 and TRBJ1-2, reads NAGVMQNPRHLVRRRGQEARLRCSPMKGHSHVYWYRQLPEEGLKFMVYLQKENIIDESGMPKERFSAEFPKEGPSILRIQQVVRGDSAAYFCASSPGRQANNYGYTFGSGTRLTVV.

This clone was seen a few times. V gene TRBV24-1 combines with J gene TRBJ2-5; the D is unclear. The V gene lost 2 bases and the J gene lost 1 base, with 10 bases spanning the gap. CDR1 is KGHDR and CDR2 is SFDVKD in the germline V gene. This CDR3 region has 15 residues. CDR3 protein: CATSDSRTSQETQYF. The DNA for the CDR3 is TGTGCCACCAGTGATTCCCGGACCAGCCAAGAGACCCAGTACTTC.

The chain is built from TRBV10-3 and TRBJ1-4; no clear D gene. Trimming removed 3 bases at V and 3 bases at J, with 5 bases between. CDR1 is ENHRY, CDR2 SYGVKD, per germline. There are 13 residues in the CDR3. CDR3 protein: CAISELPNEKLFF. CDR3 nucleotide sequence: TGTGCCATCAGTGAATTACCTAATGAAAAACTGTTTTTT.

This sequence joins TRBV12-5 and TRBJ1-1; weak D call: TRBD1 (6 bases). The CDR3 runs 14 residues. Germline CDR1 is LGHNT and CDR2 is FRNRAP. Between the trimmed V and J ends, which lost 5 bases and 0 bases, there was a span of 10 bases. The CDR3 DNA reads TGTGCTAGTGGTCCAGGGGATTTGAACACTGAAGCTTTCTTT. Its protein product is CASGPGDLNTEAFF.

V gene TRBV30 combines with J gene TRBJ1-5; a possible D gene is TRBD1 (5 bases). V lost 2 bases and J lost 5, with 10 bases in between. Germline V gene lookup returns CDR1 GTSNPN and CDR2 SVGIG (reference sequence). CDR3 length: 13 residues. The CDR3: CAWSSGGYQPQHF. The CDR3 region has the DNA TGTGCCTGGAGTTCTGGGGGGTATCAGCCCCAGCATTTT.

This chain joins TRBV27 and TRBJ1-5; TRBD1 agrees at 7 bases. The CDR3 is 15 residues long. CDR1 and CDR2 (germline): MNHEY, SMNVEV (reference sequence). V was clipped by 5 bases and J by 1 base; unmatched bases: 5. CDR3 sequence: CASSLSGGSNQPQHF. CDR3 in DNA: TGTGCCAGCAGTCTTTCAGGGGGGAGCAATCAGCCCCAGCATTTT.

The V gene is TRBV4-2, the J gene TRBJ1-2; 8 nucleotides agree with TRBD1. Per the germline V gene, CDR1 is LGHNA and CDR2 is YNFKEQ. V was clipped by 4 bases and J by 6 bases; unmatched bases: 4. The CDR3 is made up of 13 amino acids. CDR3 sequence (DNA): TGTGCCAGCAGCCCAGGGACAGGCGATGGCTACACCTTC. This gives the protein CASSPGTGDGYTF.

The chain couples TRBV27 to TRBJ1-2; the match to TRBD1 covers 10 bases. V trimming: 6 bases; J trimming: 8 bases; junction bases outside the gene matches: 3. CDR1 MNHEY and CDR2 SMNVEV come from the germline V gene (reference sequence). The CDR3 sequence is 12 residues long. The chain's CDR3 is CASSDRGLGYTF. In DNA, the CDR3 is TGTGCCAGCAGCGACAGGGGGCTAGGCTACACCTTC.

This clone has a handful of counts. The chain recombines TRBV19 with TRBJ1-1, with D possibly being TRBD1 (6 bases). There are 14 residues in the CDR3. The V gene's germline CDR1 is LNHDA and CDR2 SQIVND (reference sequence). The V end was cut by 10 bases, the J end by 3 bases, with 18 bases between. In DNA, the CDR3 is TGTGCCACCCGGCTTGGGACACCCTACACTGAAGCTTTCTTT. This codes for CATRLGTPYTEAFF.

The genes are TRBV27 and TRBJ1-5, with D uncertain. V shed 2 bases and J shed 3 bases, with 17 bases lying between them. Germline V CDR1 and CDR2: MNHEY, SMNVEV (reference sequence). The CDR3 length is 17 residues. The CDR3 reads CASSLGLAGRDNQPQHF. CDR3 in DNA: TGTGCCAGCAGTTTAGGACTGGCGGGGAGGGACAATCAGCCCCAGCATTTT.

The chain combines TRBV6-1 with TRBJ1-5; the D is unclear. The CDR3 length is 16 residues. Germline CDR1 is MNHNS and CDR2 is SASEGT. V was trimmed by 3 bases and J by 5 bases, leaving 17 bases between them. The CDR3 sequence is CASSEAPGQAHQPQHF. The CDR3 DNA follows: TGTGCCAGCAGTGAGGCCCCCGGGCAGGCACATCAGCCCCAGCATTTT.